The 8 T cell receptor beta chains below come from one sample, sequenced in a study of blood T cells in healthy people across ages. Primed by a sample-barcoded 5' primer and a J-beta primer mix, a second PCR proceeded for about 7 to 11 cycles. Via MiXCR, TCRdb re-called the 5' RACE reads, giving one row per CDR3 protein. Of over 600,000 distinct CDR3 sequences listed, about 46% are singletons. The sequenced sample consisted of blood. The receptors were sampled from a man older than 75 in good health.

V usage is TRBV2 and J usage is TRBJ2-3; TRBD1 might be the D (5 bases). The CDR3 is 15 residues long. The germline V gene has CDR1 SNHLY and CDR2 FYNNEI. Trimming removed 3 bases at V and 0 bases at J, with 10 bases between. The CDR3 DNA reads TGTGCCAGCAGTGAGGGGCGGTCTAGCACAGATACGCAGTATTTT. Amino acid sequence: CASSEGRSSTDTQYF.

The V call is TRBV27, the J call TRBJ1-1; no clear D. V shed 5 bases and J shed 8 bases, with 12 bases lying between them. The CDR3 sequence is 12 residues long. The germline CDR1 and CDR2 sequences are MNHEY and SMNVEV (reference sequence). CDR3 region: CASSRRGHEAFF. The CDR3 nucleotides are TGTGCCAGCAGTAGACGGGGTCACGAAGCTTTCTTT.

The chain links TRBV5-6 to TRBJ2-7, with TRBD1 matching over 7 bases. CDR3 size: 14 residues. Germline V CDR1 and CDR2: SGHDT, YYEEEE. The V and J ends lost 4 bases and 4 bases, in that order; junction bases with no gene match: 8. CDR3 coding DNA: TGTGCCAGCAGCACCATTACAGGGGTTTACGAGCAGTACTTC. This gives the protein CASSTITGVYEQYF.

This sequence joins TRBV12-3 or TRBV12-4 and TRBJ2-5, with 11 bases aligning to TRBD1. This CDR3 comprises 16 residues. Trimming removed 5 bases from V and 11 bases from J; junction bases left unmatched: 16. The CDR3 sequence: CASSDPAGTGGNEQYF. The DNA of the CDR3 is TGTGCCAGCAGTGACCCGGCCGGGACAGGGGGTAATGAGCAGTACTTC.

The chain recombines TRBV5-1 with TRBJ2-5, with D perhaps TRBD1 or TRBD2 (5 bases each). The ends were cut back, 4 bases at V and 3 bases at J, with 19 bases in the middle. CDR1 is SGHRS, CDR2 YFSETQ, per germline. The CDR3 runs 16 residues. CDR3 amino acids: CASSPGKAVGEETQYF. The CDR3, as DNA: TGCGCCAGCAGCCCGGGAAAAGCTGTGGGGGAAGAGACCCAGTACTTC.

This clonotype was counted only a few times. The rearrangement uses TRBV7-2 and TRBJ2-3, with 10 bases that match TRBD2. Unmatched junction bases numbered 13, after V lost 3 bases and J lost 4 bases. CDR3 length equals 18 residues. Germline values: CDR1 SGHTA, CDR2 FQGNSA. For the CDR3, the DNA is TGTGCCAGCAGCTTGCTTAGTGAGCGGGAGGGCCGCGCAGATACGCAGTATTTT. It codes for CASSLLSEREGRADTQYF.

This clonotype was seen repeatedly, ten times or more. The V and J genes are TRBV29-1 and TRBJ2-5, with D possibly TRBD1 on 5 matching bases. The V end was cut by 6 bases, the J end by 5 bases, with 10 bases between. The CDR3 is 11 residues long. The germline V gene encodes CDR1 SQVTM and CDR2 ANQGSEA. CDR3 loop: CSVQGPETQYF. The DNA of the CDR3 is TGCAGCGTCCAGGGCCCGGAGACCCAGTACTTC.

This chain connects TRBV20-1 to TRBJ2-4, with D possibly TRBD1 on 6 matching bases. The J call may be wrong; the DNA end is better matched by TRBJ2-7. Germline-derived CDR1 and CDR2 are DFQATT and SNEGSKA (reference sequence). CDR3 length: 15 amino acids. CDR3 DNA sequence: TGCAGTGCAGGCCCCTCTAGGGGGAGAGCCTACGAGCAGTACTTC. It yields the protein CSAGPSRGRAYEQYF.